These T cell receptor beta chains were read from a single sample in a study of shared clonotypes between healthy human individuals. Data came from immunoSEQ multiplex PCR; TCRdb stores just in-frame clones and leaves some out. The sample records approximately 250,000 clones, 50% to 80% being singletons. Sequencing input: memory CD4+ T cells sorted from blood. These receptors were taken from a man aged 30 to 45 in good health. CDR3s include the opening cysteine and the closing phenylalanine or tryptophan. A D gene is named only where the DNA matches it firmly. Not every row has a clone size; where given, it reads once, few, many or a size class.

j_gene: TRBJ2-1
abundance: .
v_gene: TRBV28
d_gene: TRBD2
CDR3nt: TGTGCCAGCAGTGGCCCGACTAGCGGATCCTACAATGAGCAGTTCTTC
CDR3aa: CASSGPTSGSYNEQFF

j_gene: TRBJ1-4
abundance: .
v_gene: TRBV4-2
d_gene: .
CDR3nt: TGTGCCAGCAGCCGGCAGGGTGAGGGAAATGAAAAACTGTTTTTT
CDR3aa: CASSRQGEGNEKLFF

j_gene: TRBJ1-1
abundance: .
v_gene: TRBV7-9
d_gene: .
CDR3nt: TGTGCCAGCAGCCCCGGACAGAATAAAGCTTTCTTT
CDR3aa: CASSPGQNKAFF

j_gene: TRBJ1-1
abundance: .
v_gene: TRBV5-6
d_gene: .
CDR3nt: TGTGCCAGCAGCTTGGGCCAGTTTTTCGCTGAAGCTTTCTTT
CDR3aa: CASSLGQFFAEAFF

j_gene: TRBJ2-1
abundance: .
v_gene: TRBV5-1
d_gene: TRBD2
CDR3nt: TGCGCCAGCAGCCTGGGACTAGCGGGACTAAATGAGCAGTTCTTC
CDR3aa: CASSLGLAGLNEQFF

j_gene: TRBJ2-2
abundance: .
v_gene: TRBV7-8
d_gene: TRBD1
CDR3nt: TGTGCCAGCAGCTTAGCGTGGACAGGGGGTGGCGGGGAGCTGTTTTTT
CDR3aa: CASSLAWTGGGGELFF

j_gene: TRBJ2-7
abundance: .
v_gene: TRBV18
d_gene: .
CDR3nt: TGTGCCAGCTCACCGGAATCTTACGAGCAGTACTTC
CDR3aa: CASSPESYEQYF

j_gene: TRBJ2-1
abundance: .
v_gene: TRBV6-5
d_gene: TRBD2
CDR3nt: TGTGCCAGCAGCCGCCTAGCGGGAGAGGGGAATGAGCAGTTCTTC
CDR3aa: CASSRLAGEGNEQFF

j_gene: TRBJ2-7
abundance: .
v_gene: TRBV5-1
d_gene: .
CDR3nt: TGCGCCAGCAGCTTGTTTGGAAACTCCTACGAGCAGTACTTC
CDR3aa: CASSLFGNSYEQYF

j_gene: TRBJ2-1
abundance: many
v_gene: TRBV20-1
d_gene: .
CDR3nt: TGCAGTGCTCGCCCGAGGGTTGAGCAGTTCTTC
CDR3aa: CSARPRVEQFF

j_gene: TRBJ2-1
abundance: .
v_gene: TRBV12-5
d_gene: .
CDR3nt: TGTGCTAGTGCGGGGGGACAGGCCTACAATGAGCAGTTCTTC
CDR3aa: CASAGGQAYNEQFF

j_gene: TRBJ1-2
abundance: once
v_gene: TRBV6-5
d_gene: TRBD1
CDR3nt: TGTGCCAGCAGGAGCACAGGGGGTCACTATGGCTACACCTTC
CDR3aa: CASRSTGGHYGYTF

j_gene: TRBJ2-7
abundance: .
v_gene: TRBV15
d_gene: .
CDR3nt: TGTGCCACCAGCAGAGAGAGGGGTAGAACCTACGAGCAGTACTTC
CDR3aa: CATSRERGRTYEQYF

j_gene: TRBJ1-4
abundance: .
v_gene: TRBV23-1
d_gene: .
CDR3nt: TGCGCCAGCAGACGTGTGGCGGGAAAGCGGCTGTTTTTT
CDR3aa: CASRRVAGKRLFF

j_gene: TRBJ2-7
abundance: few
v_gene: TRBV6-5
d_gene: TRBD2
CDR3nt: TGTGCCGCAGGGAGGGAGTACTTC
CDR3aa: CAAGREYF

j_gene: TRBJ2-1
abundance: once
v_gene: TRBV27
d_gene: .
CDR3nt: TGTGCCAGCAGTTCTACTAGTTTATACAATGAGCAGTTCTTC
CDR3aa: CASSSTSLYNEQFF

j_gene: TRBJ2-3
abundance: .
v_gene: TRBV10-1
d_gene: .
CDR3nt: TGCGCCAGTGCGAAGGCTGCGGCAGATACGCAGTATTTT
CDR3aa: CASAKAAADTQYF

j_gene: TRBJ2-5
abundance: .
v_gene: TRBV5-4
d_gene: .
CDR3nt: TGTGCCAGCAGCTTGGTGCACCAAGAGACCCAGTACTTC
CDR3aa: CASSLVHQETQYF

j_gene: TRBJ2-5
abundance: .
v_gene: TRBV7-9
d_gene: .
CDR3nt: TGTGCCAGCAGCCTGCAAGAGACCCAGTACTTC
CDR3aa: CASSLQETQYF

j_gene: TRBJ2-1
abundance: .
v_gene: TRBV18
d_gene: TRBD2
CDR3nt: TGTGCCAGCTCACCTACCTTGGCGGGAGGGACCTACAATGAGCAGTTCTTC
CDR3aa: CASSPTLAGGTYNEQFF

j_gene: TRBJ2-7
abundance: .
v_gene: TRBV5-6
d_gene: TRBD2
CDR3nt: TGTGCCAGCAGCTTTTCCCCTAGCGGAGACTACGAGCAGTACTTC
CDR3aa: CASSFSPSGDYEQYF

j_gene: TRBJ1-1
abundance: .
v_gene: TRBV23-1
d_gene: .
CDR3nt: TGCGCCAGCAGGGGGAACACTGAAGCTTTCTTT
CDR3aa: CASRGNTEAFF

j_gene: TRBJ2-1
abundance: .
v_gene: TRBV28
d_gene: .
CDR3nt: TGTGCCAGCAGTTTCCCACGCGGCTCCTACAATGAGCAGTTCTTC
CDR3aa: CASSFPRGSYNEQFF

j_gene: TRBJ2-1
abundance: .
v_gene: TRBV18
d_gene: .
CDR3nt: TGTGCCAGCTCACCACCCGGTGGAAGCTCCTACAATGAGCAGTTCTTC
CDR3aa: CASSPPGGSSYNEQFF

j_gene: TRBJ2-6
abundance: .
v_gene: TRBV6-5
d_gene: .
CDR3nt: TGTGCCAGCAGCGACGACAGCACTGGGGCCAACGTCCTGACTTTC
CDR3aa: CASSDDSTGANVLTF

j_gene: TRBJ2-7
abundance: .
v_gene: TRBV28
d_gene: .
CDR3nt: TGTGCCAGCAGTTCAGTTGACTGGGCAAAGCGCTACGAGCAGTACTTC
CDR3aa: CASSSVDWAKRYEQYF

j_gene: TRBJ2-5
abundance: few
v_gene: TRBV4-3
d_gene: .
CDR3nt: TGCGCCAGCAGCCAAGGGTGGCTTATACGGGAGACCCAGTACTTC
CDR3aa: CASSQGWLIRETQYF

j_gene: TRBJ1-1
abundance: .
v_gene: TRBV27
d_gene: .
CDR3nt: TGTGCCAGCAGTTTATCAATGGGGGAAGCTTTCTTT
CDR3aa: CASSLSMGEAFF

j_gene: TRBJ2-7
abundance: few
v_gene: TRBV18
d_gene: .
CDR3nt: TGTGCCAGCTCACCACTACCCGGGGGCAGGTCCTACGAGCAGTACTTC
CDR3aa: CASSPLPGGRSYEQYF

j_gene: TRBJ2-7
abundance: .
v_gene: TRBV30
d_gene: TRBD1
CDR3nt: TGTGCCTGGAGTGTACAGGGGTTCGAGCAGTACTTC
CDR3aa: CAWSVQGFEQYF

j_gene: TRBJ2-7
abundance: .
v_gene: TRBV27
d_gene: .
CDR3nt: TGTGCCAGCAGTTTAAGGTGGGCGGCATACGAGCAGTACTTC
CDR3aa: CASSLRWAAYEQYF

j_gene: TRBJ2-1
abundance: .
v_gene: TRBV27
d_gene: TRBD2
CDR3nt: TGTGCCAGCAGACGCCTGACGGGAGGGCACAATGAGCAGTTCTTC
CDR3aa: CASRRLTGGHNEQFF

j_gene: TRBJ1-4
abundance: once
v_gene: TRBV25-1
d_gene: .
CDR3nt: TGTGCCAGCTGGGGGGGAGGTGAAAAACTGTTTTTT
CDR3aa: CASWGGGEKLFF

j_gene: TRBJ1-1
abundance: .
v_gene: TRBV7-6
d_gene: .
CDR3nt: TGTGCCAGCACCAGAGGGGACACTGAAGCTTTCTTT
CDR3aa: CASTRGDTEAFF

j_gene: TRBJ2-3
abundance: .
v_gene: TRBV11-3
d_gene: .
CDR3nt: TGTGCCAGCAGCTTGTCCAGGGTAGATACGCAGTATTTT
CDR3aa: CASSLSRVDTQYF

j_gene: TRBJ2-1
abundance: .
v_gene: TRBV28
d_gene: .
CDR3nt: TGTGCCACCCACCTTCCGAATGAGCAGTTCTTC
CDR3aa: CATHLPNEQFF

j_gene: TRBJ1-1
abundance: few
v_gene: TRBV7-2
d_gene: .
CDR3nt: TGTGCCAGCAGCTTAGAGGCCCAGGGGAAGAAAGCTTTCTTT
CDR3aa: CASSLEAQGKKAFF

j_gene: TRBJ2-7
abundance: .
v_gene: TRBV10-3
d_gene: TRBD2
CDR3nt: TGTGCCATCAGAGCGGGAGCAAGCTCCTACGAGCAGTACTTC
CDR3aa: CAIRAGASSYEQYF

j_gene: TRBJ2-3
abundance: .
v_gene: TRBV6-4
d_gene: .
CDR3nt: TGTGCCAGCAGTGTAAGATGGGGCACAGATACGCAGTATTTT
CDR3aa: CASSVRWGTDTQYF

j_gene: TRBJ1-2
abundance: .
v_gene: TRBV28
d_gene: .
CDR3nt: TGTGCCAGCAGTTTATTTGGGGAGGGGGGCAAAGTAAGTGGCTACACCTTC
CDR3aa: CASSLFGEGGKVSGYTF

j_gene: TRBJ2-2
abundance: many
v_gene: TRBV7-9
d_gene: .
CDR3nt: TGTGCCAGCAGCCCTTTCACCGGGGAGCTGTTTTTT
CDR3aa: CASSPFTGELFF

j_gene: TRBJ2-5
abundance: many
v_gene: TRBV14
d_gene: .
CDR3nt: TGTGCCAGCAGCGTCAGGGAAAGGGAGACCCAGTACTTC
CDR3aa: CASSVRERETQYF

j_gene: TRBJ2-3
abundance: .
v_gene: TRBV9
d_gene: TRBD2
CDR3nt: TGTGCCAGCAGCGGGCTAGCGGGAGGCGGAGATACGCAGTATTTT
CDR3aa: CASSGLAGGGDTQYF

j_gene: TRBJ2-5
abundance: few
v_gene: TRBV5-6
d_gene: TRBD1
CDR3nt: TGTGCCAGCAGCTTCGTGGGACAGGGGAGGGAGACCCAGTACTTC
CDR3aa: CASSFVGQGRETQYF

j_gene: TRBJ1-5
abundance: .
v_gene: TRBV19
d_gene: .
CDR3nt: TGTGCCAGTAGGGGGCCAAATAGCAATCAGCCCCAGCATTTT
CDR3aa: CASRGPNSNQPQHF

j_gene: TRBJ2-1
abundance: .
v_gene: TRBV30
d_gene: .
CDR3nt: TGTGCCTGGAGTGTACGCAGGGGCAATGAGCAGTTCTTC
CDR3aa: CAWSVRRGNEQFF

j_gene: TRBJ2-1
abundance: .
v_gene: TRBV7-9
d_gene: .
CDR3nt: TGTGCCAGCAGCTTAGCGACCAGCGGTGAGCAGTTCTTC
CDR3aa: CASSLATSGEQFF

j_gene: TRBJ2-2
abundance: .
v_gene: TRBV7-2
d_gene: .
CDR3nt: TGTGCCAGCAGCTTGAGCTTGGGTAACACCGGGGAGCTGTTTTTT
CDR3aa: CASSLSLGNTGELFF

j_gene: TRBJ2-3
abundance: .
v_gene: TRBV7-3
d_gene: .
CDR3nt: TGTGCCAGCAGCTTATTCGCCGTCACAGATACGCAGTATTTT
CDR3aa: CASSLFAVTDTQYF

j_gene: TRBJ2-6
abundance: .
v_gene: TRBV5-1
d_gene: TRBD1
CDR3nt: TGCGCCAGCAGCCCTGGGACAGCTTCGTCTGGGGCCAACGTCCTGACTTTC
CDR3aa: CASSPGTASSGANVLTF

j_gene: TRBJ1-4
abundance: .
v_gene: TRBV7-9
d_gene: .
CDR3nt: TGTGCCAGCAGCCGAGACCTCCGACAGGACTTTAATGAAAAACTGTTTTTT
CDR3aa: CASSRDLRQDFNEKLFF

j_gene: TRBJ2-1
abundance: .
v_gene: TRBV21-1
d_gene: .
CDR3nt: TGTGCCAGCAGCAATTATCTAGCGGGAGTGATTTGTGAGCAGTTCTTC
CDR3aa: CASSNYLAGVICEQFF

j_gene: TRBJ1-1
abundance: few
v_gene: TRBV28
d_gene: .
CDR3nt: TGTGCCAGCCGGCCCGGCGGAGAGAACACTGAAGCTTTCTTT
CDR3aa: CASRPGGENTEAFF